In its sample, the clone carrying this T cell receptor (beta chain) was seen many times. This entry is derived from a study of early T cells in non-severe SARS-CoV-2 infection. Germline V CDR1 and CDR2: DFQATT, SNEGSKA (reference sequence). The CDR3 is made up of 13 amino acids. Trimming pared 6 bases from V and 9 bases from J, leaving 18 bases between. Researchers tagged individual cDNA molecules with unique molecular identifiers. TCRdb processed the 5' RACE reads anew with MiXCR; each CDR3 protein has one entry. The sample includes approximately 45,000 distinct CDR3 sequences, approximately 7.1% of them seen just once.

This clonotype was sampled from an adult who was a healthcare worker with PCR-confirmed SARS-CoV-2 infection or an uninfected control (not recorded which). The sample comprised whole blood. This chain joins TRBV20-1 and TRBJ1-3, with D possibly being TRBD1 (6 bases). The CDR3 DNA follows: TGCAGTGCGGACACAGGGAATTTAGGCACCATATATTTT. Its protein is CSADTGNLGTIYF.